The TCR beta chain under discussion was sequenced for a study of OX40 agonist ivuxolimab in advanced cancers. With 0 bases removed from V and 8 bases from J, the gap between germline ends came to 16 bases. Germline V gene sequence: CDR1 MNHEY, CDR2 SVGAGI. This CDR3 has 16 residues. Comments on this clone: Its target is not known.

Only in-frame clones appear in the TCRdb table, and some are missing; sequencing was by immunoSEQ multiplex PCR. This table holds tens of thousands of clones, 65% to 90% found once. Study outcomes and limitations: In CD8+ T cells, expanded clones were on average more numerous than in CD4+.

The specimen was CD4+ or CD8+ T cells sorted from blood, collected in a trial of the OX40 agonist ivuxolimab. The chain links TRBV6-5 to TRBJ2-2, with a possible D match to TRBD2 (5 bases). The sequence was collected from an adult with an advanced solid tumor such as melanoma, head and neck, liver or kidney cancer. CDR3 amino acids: CASSYSGDVLGGELFF. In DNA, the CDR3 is TGTGCCAGCAGTTACTCGGGAGACGTCCTAGGGGGGGAGCTGTTTTTT.